A selection of T cell receptor beta chains follows, all from one sample in a study of OX40 agonist ivuxolimab in advanced cancers. Measured with immunoSEQ multiplex PCR; TCRdb has only the in-frame clones, and not every one. Of 69,000 or so clones listed, 85% are singletons. The specimen was CD4+ or CD8+ T cells sorted from blood, collected in a trial of the OX40 agonist ivuxolimab. These receptors all stem from an adult with an advanced solid tumor such as melanoma, head and neck, liver or kidney cancer. Each CDR3 is given with its conserved first and last residue. The order of the fields is V gene, J gene, clone size, D gene, CDR3 protein, CDR3 DNA. D genes are given only for firm matches. Clone size is stated in some rows and not others, as once, few, many or a class when expanded.

v_gene: TRBV5-1; j_gene: TRBJ2-1; abundance: .; d_gene: TRBD2; CDR3aa: CASSSSGAANEQFF; CDR3nt: TGCGCCAGCAGTTCTAGCGGGGCCGCGAATGAGCAGTTCTTC
v_gene: TRBV11-2; j_gene: TRBJ1-1; abundance: .; d_gene: .; CDR3aa: CASSMRGGTEAFF; CDR3nt: TGTGCCAGCAGCATGCGGGGAGGCACTGAAGCTTTCTTT
v_gene: TRBV5-1; j_gene: TRBJ1-4; abundance: .; d_gene: TRBD1; CDR3aa: CASSDPTGVGEKLFF; CDR3nt: TGCGCCAGCAGCGACCCGACAGGGGTCGGTGAAAAACTGTTTTTT
v_gene: TRBV11-2; j_gene: TRBJ2-6; abundance: .; d_gene: .; CDR3aa: CASSVRPSGANVLTF; CDR3nt: TGTGCCAGCTCCGTCCGGCCCTCTGGGGCCAACGTCCTGACTTTC
v_gene: TRBV6-1; j_gene: TRBJ2-7; abundance: .; d_gene: .; CDR3aa: CASRKEGGKNYEQYF; CDR3nt: TGTGCCAGCAGGAAGGAGGGGGGGAAGAATTACGAGCAGTACTTC
v_gene: TRBV5-1; j_gene: TRBJ1-1; abundance: once; d_gene: TRBD1; CDR3aa: CASSGGGGGATEAFF; CDR3nt: TGCGCCAGCAGCGGGGGCGGAGGGGGCGCCACTGAAGCTTTCTTT
v_gene: TRBV5-4; j_gene: TRBJ1-4; abundance: .; d_gene: .; CDR3aa: CASSEQGNEKLFF; CDR3nt: TGTGCCAGCAGCGAGCAGGGTAATGAAAAACTGTTTTTT
v_gene: TRBV7-2; j_gene: TRBJ1-5; abundance: once; d_gene: .; CDR3aa: CASSPRRMSSNQPQHF; CDR3nt: TGTGCCAGCAGCCCCCGACGGATGTCTAGCAATCAGCCCCAGCATTTT
v_gene: TRBV29-1; j_gene: TRBJ2-3; abundance: .; d_gene: TRBD1; CDR3aa: CSVSGQGADTDTQYF; CDR3nt: TGCAGCGTTTCGGGACAGGGGGCAGACACAGATACGCAGTATTTT
v_gene: TRBV11-2; j_gene: TRBJ2-5; abundance: .; d_gene: .; CDR3aa: CASSAQETQYF; CDR3nt: TGTGCCAGCAGCGCACAAGAGACCCAGTACTTC
v_gene: TRBV5-1; j_gene: TRBJ1-1; abundance: medium-sized; d_gene: .; CDR3aa: CASSLTGPGMNTEAFF; CDR3nt: TGCGCCAGCAGCTTGACAGGGCCGGGGATGAACACTGAAGCTTTCTTT
v_gene: TRBV7-2; j_gene: TRBJ2-1; abundance: .; d_gene: .; CDR3aa: CASSTPDSTFYNEQFF; CDR3nt: TGTGCCAGCAGCACACCGGACAGCACCTTTTACAATGAGCAGTTCTTC
v_gene: TRBV6-5; j_gene: TRBJ1-6; abundance: .; d_gene: .; CDR3aa: CASSTSYNSPLHF; CDR3nt: TGTGCCTCCAGTACCTCCTATAATTCACCCCTCCACTTT
v_gene: TRBV28; j_gene: TRBJ2-2; abundance: once; d_gene: .; CDR3aa: CAALSALTGELFF; CDR3nt: TGTGCCGCCCTCTCAGCGTTGACCGGGGAGCTGTTTTTT
v_gene: TRBV6-5; j_gene: TRBJ2-7; abundance: .; d_gene: .; CDR3aa: CASFPGGTVLGEQYF; CDR3nt: TGTGCCAGCTTCCCTGGAGGGACAGTCCTGGGCGAGCAGTACTTC
v_gene: TRBV18; j_gene: TRBJ1-1; abundance: .; d_gene: TRBD1; CDR3aa: CASSPGQGATEAFF; CDR3nt: TGTGCCAGCTCACCTGGACAGGGGGCCACTGAAGCTTTCTTT
v_gene: TRBV14; j_gene: TRBJ2-1; abundance: .; d_gene: TRBD2; CDR3aa: CASSPSSGSYNEQFF; CDR3nt: TGTGCCAGCAGCCCCTCTAGCGGATCCTACAATGAGCAGTTCTTC
v_gene: TRBV11-3; j_gene: TRBJ2-1; abundance: .; d_gene: .; CDR3aa: CASSQRADSYNEQFF; CDR3nt: TGTGCCAGCAGTCAAAGGGCAGACTCCTACAATGAGCAGTTCTTC
v_gene: TRBV6-5; j_gene: TRBJ1-1; abundance: .; d_gene: .; CDR3aa: CASSYSRSGDTEAFF; CDR3nt: TGTGCCAGCAGTTACTCGCGGTCTGGGGACACTGAAGCTTTCTTT
v_gene: TRBV5-1; j_gene: TRBJ1-3; abundance: .; d_gene: .; CDR3aa: CASSLVSGAGNTIYF; CDR3nt: TGCGCCAGCAGCTTGGTATCAGGGGCCGGAAACACCATATATTTT
v_gene: TRBV18; j_gene: TRBJ1-1; abundance: .; d_gene: TRBD1; CDR3aa: CASSPGQGFSEAFF; CDR3nt: TGTGCCAGCTCCCCAGGACAGGGGTTCAGTGAAGCTTTCTTT
v_gene: TRBV6-1; j_gene: TRBJ1-1; abundance: .; d_gene: .; CDR3aa: CASSEAVIVMYTEAFF; CDR3nt: TGTGCCAGCAGTGAAGCAGTAATAGTTATGTACACTGAAGCTTTCTTT
v_gene: TRBV10-3; j_gene: TRBJ2-7; abundance: .; d_gene: .; CDR3aa: CAISGEDRGVYEQYF; CDR3nt: TGTGCCATCAGTGGTGAAGATCGAGGGGTCTACGAGCAGTACTTC
v_gene: TRBV6-4; j_gene: TRBJ1-2; abundance: .; d_gene: .; CDR3aa: CASNDPAYGYTF; CDR3nt: TGTGCCAGCAACGACCCGGCCTATGGCTACACCTTC
v_gene: TRBV7-2; j_gene: TRBJ2-2; abundance: .; d_gene: TRBD1; CDR3aa: CASSQDRVNTGELFF; CDR3nt: TGTGCCAGCAGCCAGGACAGGGTGAACACCGGGGAGCTGTTTTTT
v_gene: TRBV4-2; j_gene: TRBJ2-1; abundance: .; d_gene: .; CDR3aa: CASSHYTGSTSDNEQFF; CDR3nt: TGTGCCAGCAGCCATTATACCGGGTCTACGTCCGACAATGAGCAGTTCTTC
v_gene: TRBV7-2; j_gene: TRBJ2-7; abundance: .; d_gene: .; CDR3aa: CASSPYVVTGDQQYF; CDR3nt: TGTGCCAGCAGCCCCTATGTCGTGACGGGAGATCAGCAGTACTTC
v_gene: TRBV5-4; j_gene: TRBJ2-5; abundance: .; d_gene: .; CDR3aa: CASSFRDGQETQYF; CDR3nt: TGTGCCAGCAGCTTCCGGGACGGCCAAGAGACCCAGTACTTC
v_gene: TRBV11-3; j_gene: TRBJ2-7; abundance: once; d_gene: TRBD1; CDR3aa: CASSKGQGNSYEQYF; CDR3nt: TGTGCCAGCAGCAAGGGACAGGGGAACTCCTACGAGCAGTACTTC
v_gene: TRBV10-3; j_gene: TRBJ2-5; abundance: few; d_gene: TRBD2; CDR3aa: CAISESVGAGAQETQYF; CDR3nt: TGTGCCATCAGTGAGTCAGTTGGAGCGGGGGCCCAAGAGACCCAGTACTTC
v_gene: TRBV10-3; j_gene: TRBJ1-1; abundance: few; d_gene: .; CDR3aa: CAIRGSVGNTEAFF; CDR3nt: TGTGCCATCAGGGGCTCGGTCGGAAATACTGAAGCTTTCTTT
v_gene: TRBV19; j_gene: TRBJ2-7; abundance: .; d_gene: TRBD1; CDR3aa: CASSIGGQIGSYEQYF; CDR3nt: TGTGCCAGTAGTATTGGGGGACAGATTGGTTCCTACGAGCAGTACTTC
v_gene: TRBV29-1; j_gene: TRBJ2-1; abundance: .; d_gene: .; CDR3aa: CTISQRGTQFF; CDR3nt: TGCACCATCTCCCAGCGAGGGACTCAGTTCTTC
v_gene: TRBV28; j_gene: TRBJ2-7; abundance: .; d_gene: .; CDR3aa: CASSGGFYEQYF; CDR3nt: TGTGCCAGCAGTGGAGGATTCTACGAGCAGTACTTC
v_gene: TRBV5-1; j_gene: TRBJ1-6; abundance: .; d_gene: .; CDR3aa: CASSLRHRDSPLHF; CDR3nt: TGCGCCAGCAGCTTGAGACACAGGGATTCACCCCTCCACTTT
v_gene: TRBV5-6; j_gene: TRBJ1-1; abundance: .; d_gene: .; CDR3aa: CASSLMQGRNTEAFF; CDR3nt: TGTGCCAGCAGCTTAATGCAGGGCAGGAACACTGAAGCTTTCTTT
v_gene: TRBV20-1; j_gene: TRBJ2-5; abundance: .; d_gene: .; CDR3aa: CSASHTHQYF; CDR3nt: TGCAGTGCTAGTCACACCCACCAGTACTTC
v_gene: TRBV28; j_gene: TRBJ2-1; abundance: .; d_gene: TRBD2; CDR3aa: CATCGAGVNNEQFF; CDR3nt: TGTGCCACCTGTGGGGCGGGGGTTAACAATGAGCAGTTCTTC
v_gene: TRBV9; j_gene: TRBJ1-4; abundance: .; d_gene: .; CDR3aa: CASSVSSGTNEKLFF; CDR3nt: TGTGCCAGCAGCGTTTCGTCCGGAACTAATGAAAAACTGTTTTTT
v_gene: TRBV5-4; j_gene: TRBJ1-4; abundance: .; d_gene: TRBD1; CDR3aa: CASSLQGAAEKLFF; CDR3nt: TGTGCCAGCAGTCTACAGGGGGCGGCTGAAAAACTGTTTTTT
v_gene: TRBV4-2; j_gene: TRBJ1-2; abundance: .; d_gene: TRBD1; CDR3aa: CASSPGQEVLYGYTF; CDR3nt: TGTGCCAGCAGCCCAGGACAGGAGGTCCTCTATGGCTACACCTTC
v_gene: TRBV11-2; j_gene: TRBJ2-1; abundance: .; d_gene: TRBD2; CDR3aa: CASSLRTSGGAKNEQFF; CDR3nt: TGTGCCAGCAGCCTCAGGACTAGCGGGGGGGCAAAGAATGAGCAGTTCTTC
v_gene: TRBV6-1; j_gene: TRBJ2-7; abundance: .; d_gene: .; CDR3aa: CASSRLESYEQYF; CDR3nt: TGTGCCAGCAGTAGACTAGAGTCCTACGAGCAGTACTTC
v_gene: TRBV2; j_gene: TRBJ2-2; abundance: .; d_gene: .; CDR3aa: CASRDYDQTGELFF; CDR3nt: TGTGCCAGCAGGGACTATGATCAAACCGGGGAGCTGTTTTTT
v_gene: TRBV11-1; j_gene: TRBJ2-1; abundance: few; d_gene: .; CDR3aa: CASSLATYNEQFF; CDR3nt: TGTGCCAGCAGCTTAGCCACCTACAATGAGCAGTTCTTC
v_gene: TRBV6-1; j_gene: TRBJ2-2; abundance: .; d_gene: .; CDR3aa: CASSDTALGTGELFF; CDR3nt: TGTGCCAGCAGCGATACAGCTTTGGGCACCGGGGAGCTGTTTTTT
v_gene: TRBV7-9; j_gene: TRBJ2-2; abundance: few; d_gene: TRBD1; CDR3aa: CASRPGQGGTGELFF; CDR3nt: TGTGCCAGCAGACCGGGACAGGGCGGTACCGGGGAGCTGTTTTTT
v_gene: TRBV5-1; j_gene: TRBJ2-5; abundance: .; d_gene: TRBD1; CDR3aa: CASSLAPGGQETQYF; CDR3nt: TGCGCCAGCAGCTTGGCGCCAGGGGGCCAGGAGACCCAGTACTTC
v_gene: TRBV18; j_gene: TRBJ2-7; abundance: .; d_gene: .; CDR3aa: CASSPPRPGPPYEQYF; CDR3nt: TGTGCCAGCTCACCACCGCGCCCAGGCCCTCCCTACGAGCAGTACTTC
v_gene: TRBV19; j_gene: TRBJ2-7; abundance: .; d_gene: .; CDR3aa: CASSIDPVGTVTYEQYF; CDR3nt: TGTGCCAGTAGTATAGATCCTGTCGGGACGGTTACCTACGAGCAGTACTTC
v_gene: TRBV5-4; j_gene: TRBJ2-2; abundance: .; d_gene: TRBD2; CDR3aa: CASSSGLAGVRTGELFF; CDR3nt: TGTGCCAGCAGCTCAGGACTAGCGGGAGTGCGGACCGGGGAGCTGTTTTTT
v_gene: TRBV4-1; j_gene: TRBJ1-4; abundance: .; d_gene: TRBD1; CDR3aa: CASSLRGQNEKLFF; CDR3nt: TGCGCCAGCAGCCTACGGGGACAGAATGAAAAACTGTTTTTT